The 8 T cell receptor beta chains reported below all come from one sample, sequenced in a study of response to subunit inactivated influenza vaccine. TCRdb independently ran MiXCR on the RT-PCR reads; one entry per CDR3 protein. The sample has some 190,000 distinct CDR3 sequences; roughly an eighth are singletons. Sequences were derived from CD8+ T cells sorted from PBMCs, sampled around 5 days after vaccination. The receptors here all came from a man over 45 who received an inactivated influenza vaccine.

The V and J genes are TRBV2 and TRBJ1-2; 10 bases align to TRBD1. Germline CDR1 is SNHLY and CDR2 is FYNNEI. Germline trimming cut 7 bases from V and 6 bases from J; bases unmatched to any gene: 17. The CDR3 runs to 17 residues. Here the CDR3 DNA reads TGTGCCAGCATTTTCCTCTACCGCCGGGACAGGGGTGATGGCTACACCTTC. Translation: CASIFLYRRDRGDGYTF.

CDR3: CASSRRGANSYEQYF. CDR3 bases: TGTGCCAGCAGCCGCCGGGGGGCGAACTCCTACGAGCAGTACTTC. The gene calls are TRBV7-8 and TRBJ2-7; D is perhaps TRBD2 (7 bases). Germline V gene sequence: CDR1 SGHVS, CDR2 FQNEAQ. CDR3 length: 15 residues. V lost 5 bases and J 0 bases, leaving 14 bases between the germline ends.

A few counts support this clonotype. V and J are TRBV4-3 and TRBJ1-6; unclear D gene. Trimming pared 0 bases from V and 4 bases from J, leaving 13 bases between. This CDR3 contains 17 residues. Germline assignment: CDR1 LGHNA and CDR2 YSLEER. The CDR3 DNA reads as TGCGCCAGCAGCCAAGATGCCGGAGGCGATTATAATTCACCCCTCCACTTT. It codes for CASSQDAGGDYNSPLHF.

The V gene is TRBV24-1, the J gene TRBJ2-1, with TRBD1 matching over 8 bases. V shed 5 bases, J shed 9 bases, and the junction held 5 bases outside the gene matches. This CDR3 has 13 residues. In germline, CDR1 is KGHDR, CDR2 SFDVKD. The CDR3 bases are TGTGCCACCAGTGGTGCAGGGGGCCCTGAGCAGTTCTTC. It yields the protein CATSGAGGPEQFF.

CDR3 region: CASSVADLLSGEQYF. CDR3 nucleotide sequence: TGTGCCAGCAGCGTAGCGGATCTCCTATCCGGCGAGCAGTACTTC. V usage is TRBV9 and J usage is TRBJ2-7, with D hard to call. Germline V gene sequence: CDR1 SGDLS, CDR2 YYNGEE. V dropped 0 bases and J dropped 6 bases, with 16 bases sitting between them. CDR3 size: 15 residues.

J is TRBJ2-7 and V is TRBV5-1; D not certain. The V gene lost 1 base and the J gene lost 4 bases, with 9 bases spanning the gap. CDR1 is SGHRS, CDR2 YFSETQ, per germline. The CDR3 is 13 residues long. The CDR3 here is CASSLSFSYEQYF. In DNA, the CDR3 is TGCGCCAGCAGCTTGTCTTTCTCATACGAGCAGTACTTC.

The V and J genes are TRBV6-1 and TRBJ2-7, with 11 nucleotides matching TRBD2. Germline CDR1 is MNHNS and CDR2 is SASEGT. The CDR3 consists of 16 residues. J gave up 6 bases and V 8 bases, and 15 bases lay outside the gene matches. CDR3 sequence reads: CASSPSGGLQYVEQYF. As DNA, the CDR3 is TGTGCCAGCTCCCCTAGCGGGGGGTTACAATACGTCGAGCAGTACTTC.

This clonotype was detected a few times. The V call is TRBV25-1, the J call TRBJ1-5; TRBD1 matches at 9 bases. V dropped 6 bases and J dropped 3; count of bases not matched to a gene: 6. This CDR3 comprises 15 residues. Per germline, CDR1 MGHDK and CDR2 SYGVNS. In DNA, the CDR3 is TGTGCCAGCAGCCCCGGGACAGGGCTCAATCAGCCCCAGCATTTT. Translated, it gives CASSPGTGLNQPQHF.